This T cell receptor beta chain is from a study of tumor-infiltrating lymphocytes in oesophageal squamous cell carcinoma. V trimming: 7 bases; J trimming: 1 base; junction bases outside the gene matches: 12. The CDR3 consists of 17 residues. Per germline, CDR1 MDHEN and CDR2 SYDVKM. TCRdb redid the calling of the PCR reads with MiXCR, one entry per CDR3 protein. Seen here are 13,000 to 15,000 distinct CDR3 sequences, 46% observed once, and the top ten hold roughly half. Many counts were recorded for this clonotype. The origin of this receptor is a male donor with esophageal squamous cell carcinoma. Material: blood. The chain is built from TRBV28 and TRBJ2-5; 10 bases line up with TRBD2. The CDR3 loop reads CASTTPTSGTSQETQYF. The CDR3 DNA sequence: TGTGCCAGCACAACTCCTACTAGCGGGACTTCCCAAGAGACCCAGTACTTC.